The entry that follows covers one T cell receptor beta chain sequence. Authors' data handling: Amplification of reference gene primers was used by the study to estimate nucleated cell counts. Measured with immunoSEQ multiplex PCR; TCRdb has only the in-frame clones, and not every one. V and J calls and clone size are as listed in that table; D and trimming were resolved from the DNA. The sample carries nearly 200,000 clones, about 88% recorded once. Trimming took off 4 bases at V and 2 bases at J, with 8 bases between the two ends. CDR3 length equals 13 residues. Germline V gives CDR1 LGHDT, CDR2 YNNKEL (reference sequence). The sample belongs to a study of blood T cell repertoires in COVID-19. Background on the study: T cells, B-cell-depleted T cells, or PBMCs supplied cDNA or gDNA.

The sample taken for sequencing was peripheral blood. This clonotype was obtained from a woman aged 35 to 49 who had recovered from COVID-19. This rearrangement joins TRBV3-1 (or the pseudogene TRBV3-2) to TRBJ2-5; a possible D gene is TRBD1 (6 bases). The CDR3 nucleotides are TGTGCCAGCAGCCTCGGACAGCAAGAGACCCAGTACTTC. Its translation: CASSLGQQETQYF.